What follows describes a single T cell receptor (beta chain). From germline, CDR1 is SGHRS and CDR2 YFSETQ. After removal of 1 base from V and 6 bases from J, the junction contained 8 bases not matched to a gene. The CDR3 spans 16 residues. Time point described: after neoadjuvant nivolumab, at surgical resection. The data originate from a study of neoadjuvant anti-PD-1 for oral cavity cancer. Here immunoSEQ multiplex PCR was the method, and the copy in TCRdb shows in-frame clones only, minus some. The sample records fewer than 90,000 clones, more than 75% being singletons. The source was PBMCs, collected after nivolumab (anti-PD-1) treatment. This TCR derives from a person aged 40-85 years with oral cavity squamous cell carcinoma. The chain recombines TRBV5-1 with TRBJ2-1; 9 bases are shared with TRBD2. This chain's CDR3 is CASSLMAGGPGNEQFF. CDR3 nucleotides: TGCGCCAGCAGCTTGATGGCGGGAGGGCCGGGCAATGAGCAGTTCTTC.